The clone carrying this TCR beta chain was seen a single time. What it recognizes is unknown. Once obtained from cultured CD4+ T cells, the DNA was sequenced using the Oncomine TCR Beta short-read assay. Genomic DNA was isolated from CD4+ T cells that had been cultured. TCRdb re-derived calls from the PCR reads in MiXCR, one entry per CDR3 protein. The table includes approximately 7,200 distinct CDR3 sequences, roughly 35% detected once. This sample stems from a study of vaccination and CD4 T cells after COVID-19. As for the study in general: Post-vaccine sampling followed dose two by a median 72 days (range 14 to 241). Cells were stimulated with overlapping spike peptide pools from SARS-CoV-2, HCoV-NL63, HCoV-OC43 and HCoV-229E.

The length of the CDR3 is 15 residues. CDR1 and CDR2 (germline): GTSNPN, SVGIG (reference sequence). V lost 0 bases and J 5 bases, leaving 13 bases between the germline ends. As for treatment: roughly 10-day PBMC culture with coronavirus spike peptide pools or control peptides (ViraFEST assay). The unexposed donor provided CD4+ T cells, which were taken before the COVID-19 pandemic (2011-2018). Study findings and constraints: In convalescent patients, 304 of 307 vaccine-specific clones were mono-reactive for SARS-CoV-2 spike.

This sequence joins TRBV30 and TRBJ2-2; D tentatively fits TRBD1 or TRBD2 (6 bases each). Source material: CD4+ T cells from blood, cultured in vitro. The receptor was isolated from a human donor in good health. In DNA form, the CDR3 reads TGTGCCTGGAGTGTCGTACAGGGAGGAACCGGGGAGCTGTTTTTT. Protein product: CAWSVVQGGTGELFF.